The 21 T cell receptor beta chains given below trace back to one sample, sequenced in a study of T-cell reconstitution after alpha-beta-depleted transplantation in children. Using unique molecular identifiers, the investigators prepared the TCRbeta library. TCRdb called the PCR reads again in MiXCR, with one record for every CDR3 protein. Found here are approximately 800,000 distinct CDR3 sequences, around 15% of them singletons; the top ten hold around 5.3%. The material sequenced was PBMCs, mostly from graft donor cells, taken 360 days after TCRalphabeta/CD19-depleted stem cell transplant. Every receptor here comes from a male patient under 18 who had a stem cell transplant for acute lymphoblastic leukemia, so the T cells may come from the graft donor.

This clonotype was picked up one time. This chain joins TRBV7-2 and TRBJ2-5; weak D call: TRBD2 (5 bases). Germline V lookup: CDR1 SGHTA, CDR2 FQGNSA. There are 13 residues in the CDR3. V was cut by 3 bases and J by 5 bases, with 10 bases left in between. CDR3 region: CASSFLWEETQYF. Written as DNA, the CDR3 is TGTGCCAGCAGCTTCCTTTGGGAGGAGACCCAGTACTTC.

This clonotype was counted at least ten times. The DNA for the CDR3 is TGTGCCAGCAGTTACCCCGGGATCCAGGGGGAGCTGTTTTTT. This translates into CASSYPGIQGELFF. The V call is TRBV6-5, the J call TRBJ2-2; possibly TRBD2 for D (5 bases). CDR1 and CDR2 (germline): MNHEY, SVGAGI. CDR3 length: 14 residues. Between the trimmed V and J ends, which lost 2 bases and 8 bases, there was a span of 12 bases.

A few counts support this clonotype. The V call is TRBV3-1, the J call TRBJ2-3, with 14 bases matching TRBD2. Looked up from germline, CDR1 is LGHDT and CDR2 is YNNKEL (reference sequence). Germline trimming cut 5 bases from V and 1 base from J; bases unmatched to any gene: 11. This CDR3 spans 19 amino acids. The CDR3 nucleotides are TGTGCCAGCAGCTCTGCCGGGACTAGCGGGAGTTGGGGCACAGATACGCAGTATTTT. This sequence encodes CASSSAGTSGSWGTDTQYF.

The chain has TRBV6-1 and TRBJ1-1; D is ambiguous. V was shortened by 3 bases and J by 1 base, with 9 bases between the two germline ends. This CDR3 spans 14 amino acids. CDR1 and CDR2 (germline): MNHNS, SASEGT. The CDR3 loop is CASSDGSWNTEAFF. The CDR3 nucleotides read TGTGCCAGCAGTGACGGGTCCTGGAACACTGAAGCTTTCTTT.

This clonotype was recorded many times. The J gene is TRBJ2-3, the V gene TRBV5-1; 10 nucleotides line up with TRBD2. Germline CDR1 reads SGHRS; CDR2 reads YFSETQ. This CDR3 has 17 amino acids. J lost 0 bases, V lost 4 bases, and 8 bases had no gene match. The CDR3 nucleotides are TGCGCCAGCAGCCCGTACGGACTAGCGGCTAGCACAGATACGCAGTATTTT. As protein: CASSPYGLAASTDTQYF.

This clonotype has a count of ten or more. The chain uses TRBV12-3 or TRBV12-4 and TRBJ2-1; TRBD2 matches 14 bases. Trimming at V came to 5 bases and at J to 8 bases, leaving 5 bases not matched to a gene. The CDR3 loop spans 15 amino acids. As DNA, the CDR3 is TGTGCCAGCAGTCCACGACTAGCGGGAGGGTATGAGCAGTTCTTC. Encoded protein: CASSPRLAGGYEQFF.

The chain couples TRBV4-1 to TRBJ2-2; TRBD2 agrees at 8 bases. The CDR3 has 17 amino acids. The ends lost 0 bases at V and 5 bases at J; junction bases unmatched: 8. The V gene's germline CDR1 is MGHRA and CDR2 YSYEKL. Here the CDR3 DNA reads TGCGCCAGCAGCCAAGAAAGCTCCGGGACTAGAACCGGGGAGCTGTTTTTT. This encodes CASSQESSGTRTGELFF.

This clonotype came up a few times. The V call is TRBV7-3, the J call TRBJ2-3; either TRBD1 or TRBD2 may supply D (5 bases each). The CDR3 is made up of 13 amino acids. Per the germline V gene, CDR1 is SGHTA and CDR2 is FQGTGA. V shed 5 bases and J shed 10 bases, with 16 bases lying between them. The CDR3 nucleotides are TGTGCCAGCAGCCCGGGGACGGGATTGGCGCAGTATTTT. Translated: CASSPGTGLAQYF.

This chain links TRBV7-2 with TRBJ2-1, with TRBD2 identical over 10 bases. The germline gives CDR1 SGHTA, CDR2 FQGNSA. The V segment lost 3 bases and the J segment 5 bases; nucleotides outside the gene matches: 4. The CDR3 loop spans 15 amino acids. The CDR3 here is CASSLGLAPHNEQFF. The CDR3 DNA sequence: TGTGCCAGCAGCTTGGGACTAGCGCCTCACAATGAGCAGTTCTTC.

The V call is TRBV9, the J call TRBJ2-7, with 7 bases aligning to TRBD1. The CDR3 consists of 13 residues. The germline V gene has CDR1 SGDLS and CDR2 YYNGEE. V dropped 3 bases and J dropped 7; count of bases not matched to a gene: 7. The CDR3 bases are TGTGCCAGCAGCGCCACAGGGGTTCAGGAGCAGTACTTC. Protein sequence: CASSATGVQEQYF. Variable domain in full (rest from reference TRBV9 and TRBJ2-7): DSGVTQTPKHLITATGQRVTLRCSPRSGDLSVYWYQQSLDQGLQFLIQYYNGEERAKGNILERFSAQQFPDLHSELNLSSLELGDSALYFCASSATGVQEQYFGPGTRLTVT.

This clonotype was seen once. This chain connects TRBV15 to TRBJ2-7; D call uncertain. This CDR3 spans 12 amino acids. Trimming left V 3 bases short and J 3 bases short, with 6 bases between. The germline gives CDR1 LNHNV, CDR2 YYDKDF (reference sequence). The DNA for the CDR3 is TGTGCCACCAGCAGGGCTTTCTACGAGCAGTACTTC. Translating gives CATSRAFYEQYF. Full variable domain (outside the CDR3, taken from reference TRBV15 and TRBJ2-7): DAMVIQNPRYQVTQFGKPVTLSCSQTLNHNVMYWYQQKSSQAPKLLFHYYDKDFNNEADTPDNFQSRRPNTSFCFLDIRSPGLGDTAMYLCATSRAFYEQYFGPGTRLTVT.

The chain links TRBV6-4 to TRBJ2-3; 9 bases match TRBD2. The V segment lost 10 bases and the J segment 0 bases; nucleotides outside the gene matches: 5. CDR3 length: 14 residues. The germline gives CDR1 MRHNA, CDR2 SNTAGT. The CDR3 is CANRTSASTDTQYF. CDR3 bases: TGTGCCAACCGGACTAGCGCTAGCACAGATACGCAGTATTTT.

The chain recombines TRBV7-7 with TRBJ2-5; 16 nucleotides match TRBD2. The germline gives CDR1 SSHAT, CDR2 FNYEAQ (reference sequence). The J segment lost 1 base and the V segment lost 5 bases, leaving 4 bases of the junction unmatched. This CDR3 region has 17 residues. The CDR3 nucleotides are TGTGCCAGCAGCGGGGGACTAGCGGGAGGGCCCCAAGAGACCCAGTACTTC. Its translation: CASSGGLAGGPQETQYF. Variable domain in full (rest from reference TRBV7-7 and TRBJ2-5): GAGVSQSPRYKVTKRGQDVTLRCDPISSHATLYWYQQALGQGPEFLTYFNYEAQPDKSGLPSDRFSAERPEGSISTLTIQRTEQRDSAMYRCASSGGLAGGPQETQYFGPGTRLLVL.

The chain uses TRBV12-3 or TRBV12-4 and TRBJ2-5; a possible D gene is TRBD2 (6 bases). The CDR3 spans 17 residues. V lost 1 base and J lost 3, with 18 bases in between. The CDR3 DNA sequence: TGTGCCAGCAGTTTAGAGGTCCAGGAGGGTGCTAAAGAGACCCAGTACTTC. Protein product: CASSLEVQEGAKETQYF.

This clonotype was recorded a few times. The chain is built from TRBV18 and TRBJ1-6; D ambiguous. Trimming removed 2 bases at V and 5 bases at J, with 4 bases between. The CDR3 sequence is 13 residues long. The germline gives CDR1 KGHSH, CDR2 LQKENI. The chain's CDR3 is CASSPSDNSPLHF. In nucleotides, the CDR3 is TGTGCCAGCTCACCATCAGATAATTCACCCCTCCACTTT. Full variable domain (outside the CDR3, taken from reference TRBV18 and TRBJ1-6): NAGVMQNPRHLVRRRGQEARLRCSPMKGHSHVYWYRQLPEEGLKFMVYLQKENIIDESGMPKERFSAEFPKEGPSILRIQQVVRGDSAAYFCASSPSDNSPLHFGNGTRLTVT.

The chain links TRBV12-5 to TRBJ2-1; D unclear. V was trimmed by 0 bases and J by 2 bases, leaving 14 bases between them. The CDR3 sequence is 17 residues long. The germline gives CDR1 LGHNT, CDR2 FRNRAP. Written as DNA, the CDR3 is TGTGCTAGTGGTTTGGTTCGGCCCCCAAGGCCCTACAATGAGCAGTTCTTC. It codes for CASGLVRPPRPYNEQFF.

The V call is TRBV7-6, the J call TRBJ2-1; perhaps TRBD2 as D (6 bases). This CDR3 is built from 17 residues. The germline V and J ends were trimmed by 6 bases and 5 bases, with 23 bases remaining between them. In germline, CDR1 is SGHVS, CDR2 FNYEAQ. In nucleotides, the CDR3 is TGTGCCAGCAGTTCCCCGTCGGGAGAACTGTGGGACAATGAGCAGTTCTTC. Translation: CASSSPSGELWDNEQFF.

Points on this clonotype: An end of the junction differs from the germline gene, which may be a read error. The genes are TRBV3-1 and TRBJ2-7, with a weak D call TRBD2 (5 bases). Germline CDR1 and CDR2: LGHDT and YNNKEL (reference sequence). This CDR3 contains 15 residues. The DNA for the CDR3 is TGTGCCACCAGCCAAGGAAGGTTTTCGAGGGACGAGCAGTACTTC. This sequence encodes CATSQGRFSRDEQYF.

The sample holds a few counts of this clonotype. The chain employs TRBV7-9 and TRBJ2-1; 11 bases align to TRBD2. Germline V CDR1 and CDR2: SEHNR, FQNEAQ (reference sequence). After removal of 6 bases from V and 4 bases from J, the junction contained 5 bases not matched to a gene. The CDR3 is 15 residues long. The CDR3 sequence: CASRLAGDRYNEQFF. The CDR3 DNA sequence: TGTGCCAGCAGACTAGCGGGAGACCGATACAATGAGCAGTTCTTC.

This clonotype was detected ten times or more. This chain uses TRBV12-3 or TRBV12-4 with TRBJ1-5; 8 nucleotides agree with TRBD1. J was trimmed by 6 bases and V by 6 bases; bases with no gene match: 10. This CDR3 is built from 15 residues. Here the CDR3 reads CASSRIQGARQPQHF. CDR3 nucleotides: TGTGCCAGCAGCAGAATCCAGGGGGCACGTCAGCCCCAGCATTTT.

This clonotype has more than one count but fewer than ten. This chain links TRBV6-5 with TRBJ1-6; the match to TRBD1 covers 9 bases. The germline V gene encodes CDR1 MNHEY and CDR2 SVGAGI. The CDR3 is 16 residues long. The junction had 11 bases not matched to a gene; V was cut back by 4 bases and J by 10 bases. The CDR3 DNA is TGTGCCAGCAGTTTTCGTCGCGGGACAGGGCGCTCACCCCTCCACTTT. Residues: CASSFRRGTGRSPLHF.